This T cell receptor beta chain was identified during a study of T cell responses to AZD1222 COVID-19 vaccine. Germline CDR1 is SGDLS and CDR2 is YYNGEE. The J segment lost 8 bases and the V segment lost 4 bases, leaving 2 bases of the junction unmatched. The CDR3 extends over 12 amino acids. Profiled with immunoSEQ multiplex PCR; TCRdb holds only in-frame clones, not every one. The sample holds some 56,000 clones; 89% are singletons and the top ten take 5% to 6.5%. The origin of this receptor is an adult who received the AZD1222 COVID-19 vaccine. The specimen comprised peripheral blood, sampled 28 days after the second AZD1222 dose. The chain uses TRBV9 and TRBJ2-1; 8 nucleotides align to TRBD1. CDR3 coding DNA: TGTGCCAGCAGCCCACAGGGGGATGAGCAGTTCTTC. This encodes CASSPQGDEQFF. The full variable domain, in which reference TRBV9 and TRBJ2-1 provide the parts outside the CDR3, is DSGVTQTPKHLITATGQRVTLRCSPRSGDLSVYWYQQSLDQGLQFLIQYYNGEERAKGNILERFSAQQFPDLHSELNLSSLELGDSALYFCASSPQGDEQFFGPGTRLTVL.